The entry that follows covers one T cell receptor beta chain sequence. This sample was taken from a study of cytomegalovirus exposure and HLA in healthy donors. Data came from immunoSEQ multiplex PCR; TCRdb stores just in-frame clones and leaves some out. This sample has some 240,000 clones; more than 75% occur once, and the top ten carry roughly 2%. CDR1 and CDR2 from the germline V gene are SNHLY and FYNNEI. The CDR3 spans 16 residues. V trimming: 3 bases; J trimming: 1 base; junction bases outside the gene matches: 4. The clonotype was recovered from a woman under 30 in good health and CMV-seropositive. Specimen: PBMCs. The J gene is TRBJ2-5, the V gene TRBV2, with 11 bases that match TRBD2. The CDR3 region is CASSDASGGIQETQYF. Written as DNA, the CDR3 is TGTGCCAGCAGTGACGCTAGCGGGGGGATCCAAGAGACCCAGTACTTC. The full variable domain, its missing parts supplied by reference TRBV2 and TRBJ2-5, is EPEVTQTPSHQVTQMGQEVILRCVPISNHLYFYWYRQILGQKVEFLVSFYNNEISEKSEIFDDQFSVERPDGSNFTLKIRSTKLEDSAMYFCASSDASGGIQETQYFGPGTRLLVL.